This TCR beta chain was recovered during a study of beta chain features in type 1 diabetes (dated by TCRdb to the late 2010s). Regarding the study in general: No differences in mean age, gender distribution, total cell number or subset yield were found between patients and healthy donors. Across all samples, 107,917,701 sorted cells were examined, and cell number per subset correlated strongly with RNA yield. The study compared the TCRB repertoires of sorted circulating CD4+ T cell subsets in recently diagnosed type 1 diabetes patients with those in matched healthy donors. Regulatory and stem cell-like memory subsets were obtained from only 8 patients and roughly 8 healthy donors, while naive and central memory subsets were obtained from all 28 donors. The paper's findings and limits, for the study overall: Because cDNA was sequenced instead of genomic DNA, activated cells with high expression could be over-represented, although the groups did not differ in activation or CD3 levels. At VDJ recombination sites, type 1 diabetes patients had fewer insertions and more deleted nucleotides, which implies abnormalities in thymic rearrangement. PCR may preferentially amplify shorter templates, but because patient and control samples were amplified and corrected together, any resulting skew would affect both groups equally. Type 1 diabetes patients showed a moderate but significant shortening of TCRB CDR3 length in all four CD4+ subsets. The naive, central memory and regulatory TCRB repertoires appeared to resemble one another more closely among patients than among healthy donors. Because small numbers of individuals were included in the HLA sub-analyses, any influence of HLA type on TCRB rearrangement was left unresolved.

The V end loses 3 bases and the J end loses 6 bases, and a stretch of 11 bases separates them. CDR1 and CDR2, per the germline V gene, are SGHVS and FQNEAQ. The CDR3 starts with the cysteine, ends with the phenylalanine, and has 13 residues. Of all the DNA, just the CDR3 is kept, 39 bases in frame from base 1. A note on this clone: Its target antigen remains unknown. No base-level quality is on record; no much larger clone is a single base apart.

From each donor, a single peripheral blood sample of about 116 mL on average was drawn into heparinised tubes. A BD FACSAria II and a panel including CD45RO, CCR7, CD25, CD127, CD95 and CD27 were used to sort naive, central memory, regulatory and stem cell-like memory CD4+ T cells. All sorted populations exceeded 98% purity. PBMCs were isolated right away by Lymphoprep density gradient centrifugation and were stained directly, without culture. To minimize batch effects, samples were stained and sorted in pairs, one healthy donor with one patient per experiment. The entire amount of isolated RNA was reverse transcribed using the High Capacity cDNA Reverse Transcription Kit, so the sequenced TCRB transcripts were expressed ones. Deep immunoSEQ sequencing was performed on naive, central memory and regulatory T cell samples, with an average of around 3.5 million total reads per sample. Sorted cells were lysed in RLT buffer and RNA was extracted with DNase-treated RNeasy Micro or Mini kits, depending on cell number. Each cell subset was processed on its own to prevent cross-contamination, while patient and healthy donor samples were processed together. The immunoSEQ multiplex PCR was used to amplify TCRB sequences from cDNA, yielding 87-bp fragments that span the CDR3 region. Sequencing of the amplicons was done on the Illumina HiSeq platform. Regarding the original processing steps: Synthetic template baselines were used to correct PCR bias computationally, reads within Hamming distance 2 were collapsed together, and singletons that could not be merged were discarded. Reads were aligned to IMGT to assign V, D and J genes, CDR3 length, and insertions or deletions at six rearrangement sites. Clonotype counts were normalized to sorted cell number within each subset before computing true diversity and Gini coefficients with the tcR R package. The overlap coefficient, calculated on TCRB nucleotide sequences, was used to quantify repertoire sharing. Out-of-frame TCRB sequences from naive cells were analyzed as a proxy for the pre-selection repertoire. The table was pulled from immuneACCESS by TCRdb, which kept in-frame rearrangements only. Such tables lose some clones; where checked, under half of the loss comes from unresolved V genes, and the rest has no known cause. The DNA gave D and trimming, while V, J and clone size come from that table. The sample table shows under 400,000 clones, and about 12% are seen once. The top ten hold 0.017% of the sample.

Recombination linked TRBV7-8 to TRBJ1-1; no D gene is confidently identified. The sample consisted of naive CD4+ T cells from blood. The intended sense of this specimen's cell subset or site label: true naive CD4+ T cells. The sequence came from a man aged 18 to 29 in good health. In nucleotide form, the sequence is TGTGCCAGCAGCTTCGGGCGGGTGGCTGAAGCTTTCTTT. It translates as CASSFGRVAEAFF. Joined to the reference TRBV7-8 and TRBJ1-1 proteins, this CDR3 gives the full variable domain: GAGVSQSPRYKVAKRGQDVALRCDPISGHVSLFWYQQALGQGPEFLTYFQNEAQLDKSGLPSDRFFAERPEGSVSTLKIQRTQQEDSAVYLCASSFGRVAEAFFGQGTRLTVV.